What follows is one T cell receptor beta chain and its context. V was pared by 0 bases and J by 0 bases, with 18 bases between. The CDR3 length is 18 residues. From germline, CDR1 is LGHDT and CDR2 YNNKEL (reference sequence). The authors reverse transcribed about 0.45 to 1 ug RNA with random hexamers. From the immunoSEQ multiplex PCR reads, TCRdb called clonotypes with MiXCR, one entry per CDR3 protein. The table lists 150,000 to 200,000 distinct CDR3 sequences, roughly 94% of them singletons. This specimen comes from a study of CD8 T cells in Susac syndrome. The source is a human donor with multiple sclerosis. Sequencing used CD4+ T cells from PBMCs. The chain combines TRBV3-1 with TRBJ2-7; either TRBD1 or TRBD2 may fit D (5 bases each). The CDR3 spells CASSQDLGERLSSYEQYF. CDR3 nucleotides: TGTGCCAGCAGCCAAGATCTGGGGGAGCGGTTGAGCTCCTACGAGCAGTACTTC.